The count of the clone carrying this T cell receptor (beta chain) is one. Its antigen is still unknown. These data belong to a study of cytomegalovirus exposure and HLA in healthy donors. About the study: The roughly 670 first-cohort repertoires shared a platform with the 100 to 150 validation repertoires, as reported in a later analysis. Study-wide results and caveats: Specificity for CMV antigens was confirmed in vitro for a few of the CMV-associated chains.

The V and J ends lost 1 base and 8 bases, in that order; junction bases with no gene match: 6. This CDR3 has 14 amino acids. CDR1 and CDR2 from the germline V gene are SGHVS and FQNEAQ. TCRdb keeps only in-frame clones here, not all; method: immunoSEQ multiplex PCR. The sample includes around 200,000 clones, roughly 77% of them seen just once. The receptor comes from a young woman in good health and CMV-seronegative. The chain recombines TRBV7-8 with TRBJ1-2; 8 bases agree with TRBD1. Sequencing input: PBMCs. The CDR3 nucleotides are TGTGCCAGCAGCTTAGGGTCCCAGGGGGCGGGCTACACCTTC. This encodes CASSLGSQGAGYTF. Complete variable domain (other parts from reference TRBV7-8 and TRBJ1-2): GAGVSQSPRYKVAKRGQDVALRCDPISGHVSLFWYQQALGQGPEFLTYFQNEAQLDKSGLPSDRFFAERPEGSVSTLKIQRTQQEDSAVYLCASSLGSQGAGYTFGSGTRLTVV.